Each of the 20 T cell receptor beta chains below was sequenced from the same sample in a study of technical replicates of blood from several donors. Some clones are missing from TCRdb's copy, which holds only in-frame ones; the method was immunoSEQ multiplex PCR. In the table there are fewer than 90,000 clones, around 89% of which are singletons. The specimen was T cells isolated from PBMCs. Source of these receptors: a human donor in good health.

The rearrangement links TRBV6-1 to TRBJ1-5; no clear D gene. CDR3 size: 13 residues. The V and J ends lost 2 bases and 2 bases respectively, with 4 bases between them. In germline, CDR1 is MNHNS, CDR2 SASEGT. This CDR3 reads CASSELGNQPQHF. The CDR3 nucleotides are TGTGCCAGCAGTGAATTAGGCAATCAGCCCCAGCATTTT.

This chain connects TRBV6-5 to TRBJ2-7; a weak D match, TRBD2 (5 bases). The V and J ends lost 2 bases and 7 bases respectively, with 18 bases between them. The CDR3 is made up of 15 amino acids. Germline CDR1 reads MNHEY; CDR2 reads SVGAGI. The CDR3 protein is CASSYSSNGVGEQYF. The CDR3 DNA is TGTGCCAGCAGTTACAGTAGTAACGGGGTGGGGGAGCAGTACTTC.

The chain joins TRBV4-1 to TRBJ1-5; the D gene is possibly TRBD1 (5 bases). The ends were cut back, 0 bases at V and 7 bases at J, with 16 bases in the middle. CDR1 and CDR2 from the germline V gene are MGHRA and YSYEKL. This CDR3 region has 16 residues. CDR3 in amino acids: CASSQDQWGAQQPQHF. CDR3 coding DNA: TGCGCCAGCAGCCAAGATCAATGGGGCGCCCAGCAGCCCCAGCATTTT.

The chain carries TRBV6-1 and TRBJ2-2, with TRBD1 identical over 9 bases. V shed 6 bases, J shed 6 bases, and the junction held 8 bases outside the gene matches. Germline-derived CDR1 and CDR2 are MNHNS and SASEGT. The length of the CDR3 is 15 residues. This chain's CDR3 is CASSPGTGTPGELFF. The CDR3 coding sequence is TGTGCCAGCAGCCCCGGGACAGGGACGCCCGGGGAGCTGTTTTTT.

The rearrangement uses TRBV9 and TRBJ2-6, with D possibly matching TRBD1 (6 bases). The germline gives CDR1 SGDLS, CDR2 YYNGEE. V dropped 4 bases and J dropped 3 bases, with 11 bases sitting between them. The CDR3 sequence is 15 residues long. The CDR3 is CASSLQGSGANVLTF. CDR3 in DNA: TGTGCCAGCAGCCTACAGGGTAGTGGGGCCAACGTCCTGACTTTC.

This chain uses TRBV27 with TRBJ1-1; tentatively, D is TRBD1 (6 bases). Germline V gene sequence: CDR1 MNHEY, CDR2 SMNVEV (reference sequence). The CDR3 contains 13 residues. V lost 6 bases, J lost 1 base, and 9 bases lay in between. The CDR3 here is CASRQGRNTEAFF. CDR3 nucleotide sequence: TGTGCCAGCAGACAGGGAAGGAACACTGAAGCTTTCTTT.

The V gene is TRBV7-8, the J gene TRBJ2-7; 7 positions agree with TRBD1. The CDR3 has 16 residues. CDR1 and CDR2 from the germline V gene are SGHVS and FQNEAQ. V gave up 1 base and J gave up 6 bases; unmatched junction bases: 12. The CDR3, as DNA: TGTGCCAGCAGCTTAGGGGCAGGGGGTACTCTAGGCGAGCAGTACTTC. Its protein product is CASSLGAGGTLGEQYF.

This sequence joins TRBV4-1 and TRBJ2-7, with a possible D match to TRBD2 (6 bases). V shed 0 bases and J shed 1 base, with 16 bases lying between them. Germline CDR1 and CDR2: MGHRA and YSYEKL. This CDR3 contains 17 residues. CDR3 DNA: TGCGCCAGCAGCCAAGATAGCGGCGGGTGGGGATCCTACGAGCAGTACTTC. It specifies CASSQDSGGWGSYEQYF.

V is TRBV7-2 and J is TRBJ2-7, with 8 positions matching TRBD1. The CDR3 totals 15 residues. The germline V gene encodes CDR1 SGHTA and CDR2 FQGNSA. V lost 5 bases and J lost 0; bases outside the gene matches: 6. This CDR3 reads CASSRSGTGSYEQYF. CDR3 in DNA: TGTGCCAGCAGCCGCTCCGGGACAGGCTCCTACGAGCAGTACTTC.

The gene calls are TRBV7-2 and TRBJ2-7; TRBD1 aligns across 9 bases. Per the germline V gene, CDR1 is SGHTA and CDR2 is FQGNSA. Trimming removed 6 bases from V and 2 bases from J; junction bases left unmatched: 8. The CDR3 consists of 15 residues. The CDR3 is CASSSRDRATYEQYF. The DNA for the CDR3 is TGTGCCAGCAGTTCCCGGGACAGGGCAACCTACGAGCAGTACTTC.

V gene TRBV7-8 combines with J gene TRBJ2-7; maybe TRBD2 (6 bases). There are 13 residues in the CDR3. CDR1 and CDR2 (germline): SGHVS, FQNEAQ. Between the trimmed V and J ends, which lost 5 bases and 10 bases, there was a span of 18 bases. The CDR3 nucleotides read TGTGCCAGCAGCCATGAGTTTAGCGGCTCCCAGTACTTC. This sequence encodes CASSHEFSGSQYF. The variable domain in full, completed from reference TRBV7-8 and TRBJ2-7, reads GAGVSQSPRYKVAKRGQDVALRCDPISGHVSLFWYQQALGQGPEFLTYFQNEAQLDKSGLPSDRFFAERPEGSVSTLKIQRTQQEDSAVYLCASSHEFSGSQYFGPGTRLTVT.

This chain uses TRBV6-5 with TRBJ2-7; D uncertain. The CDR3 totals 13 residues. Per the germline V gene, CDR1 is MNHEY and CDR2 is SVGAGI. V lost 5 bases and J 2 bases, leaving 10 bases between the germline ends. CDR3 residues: CASSATETYEQYF. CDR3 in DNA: TGTGCCAGCAGTGCTACAGAGACCTACGAGCAGTACTTC.

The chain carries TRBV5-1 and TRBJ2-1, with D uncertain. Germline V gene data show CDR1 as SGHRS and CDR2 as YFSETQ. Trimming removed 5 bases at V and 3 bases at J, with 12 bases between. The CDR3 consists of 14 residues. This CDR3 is CASSLSNHYNEQFF. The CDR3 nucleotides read TGCGCCAGCAGTTTGTCTAACCACTACAATGAGCAGTTCTTC.

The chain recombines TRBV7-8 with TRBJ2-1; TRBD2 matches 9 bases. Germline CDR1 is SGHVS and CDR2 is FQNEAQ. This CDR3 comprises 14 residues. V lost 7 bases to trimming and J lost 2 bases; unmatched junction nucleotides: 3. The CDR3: CASTAGGTYNEQFF. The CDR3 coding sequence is TGTGCCAGCACGGCGGGAGGGACCTACAATGAGCAGTTCTTC.

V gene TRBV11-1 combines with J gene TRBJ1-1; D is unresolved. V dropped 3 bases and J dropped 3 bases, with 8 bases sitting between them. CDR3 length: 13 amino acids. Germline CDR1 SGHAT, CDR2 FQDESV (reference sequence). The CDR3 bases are TGTGCCAGCAGCTTCGCGGGTGACACTGAAGCTTTCTTT. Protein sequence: CASSFAGDTEAFF.

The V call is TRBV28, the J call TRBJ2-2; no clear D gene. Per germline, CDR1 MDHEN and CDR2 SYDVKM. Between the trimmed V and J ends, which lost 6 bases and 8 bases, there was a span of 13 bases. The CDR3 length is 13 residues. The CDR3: CASRFVLRGELFF. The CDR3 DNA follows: TGTGCCAGCAGATTTGTCCTGCGAGGGGAGCTGTTTTTT.

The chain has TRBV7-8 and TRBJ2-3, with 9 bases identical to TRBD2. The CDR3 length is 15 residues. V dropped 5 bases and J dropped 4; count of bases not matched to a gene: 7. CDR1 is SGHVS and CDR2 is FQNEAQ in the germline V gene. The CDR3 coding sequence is TGTGCCAGCAGCGCTTATAGCGGGAGTGCAGATACGCAGTATTTT. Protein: CASSAYSGSADTQYF.

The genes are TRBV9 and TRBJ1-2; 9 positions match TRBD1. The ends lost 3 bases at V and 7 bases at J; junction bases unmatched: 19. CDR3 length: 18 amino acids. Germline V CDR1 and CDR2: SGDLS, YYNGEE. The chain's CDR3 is CASSASPPGTGYSVGYTF. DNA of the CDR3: TGTGCCAGCAGCGCGAGCCCCCCCGGGACAGGGTATTCGGTTGGCTACACCTTC.

The CDR3 sequence: CASSPRQDQAIYNEQFF. The DNA of the CDR3 is TGTGCCAGCAGCCCCCGACAGGATCAGGCTATCTACAATGAGCAGTTCTTC. This chain links TRBV7-9 with TRBJ2-1; possible D gene TRBD1, 6 bases. V lost 5 bases and J 3 bases, leaving 20 bases between the germline ends. The germline V gene has CDR1 SEHNR and CDR2 FQNEAQ (reference sequence). The CDR3 runs 17 residues.

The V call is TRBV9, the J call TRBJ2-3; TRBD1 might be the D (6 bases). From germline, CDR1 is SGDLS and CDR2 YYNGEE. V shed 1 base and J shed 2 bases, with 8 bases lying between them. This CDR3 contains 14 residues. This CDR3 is CASSVLGATDTQYF. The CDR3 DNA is TGTGCCAGCAGCGTATTGGGGGCCACAGATACGCAGTATTTT. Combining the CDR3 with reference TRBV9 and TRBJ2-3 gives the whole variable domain DSGVTQTPKHLITATGQRVTLRCSPRSGDLSVYWYQQSLDQGLQFLIQYYNGEERAKGNILERFSAQQFPDLHSELNLSSLELGDSALYFCASSVLGATDTQYFGPGTRLTVL.